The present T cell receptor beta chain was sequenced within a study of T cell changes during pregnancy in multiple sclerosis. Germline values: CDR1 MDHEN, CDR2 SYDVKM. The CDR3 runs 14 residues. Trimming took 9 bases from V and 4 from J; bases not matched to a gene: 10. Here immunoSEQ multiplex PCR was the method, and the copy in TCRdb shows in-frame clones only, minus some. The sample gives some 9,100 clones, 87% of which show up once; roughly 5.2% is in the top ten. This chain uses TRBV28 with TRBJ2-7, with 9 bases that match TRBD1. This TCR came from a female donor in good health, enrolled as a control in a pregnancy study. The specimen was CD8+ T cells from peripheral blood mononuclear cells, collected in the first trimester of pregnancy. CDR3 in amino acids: CARNMTGGPYEQYF. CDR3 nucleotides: TGTGCCAGGAATATGACAGGGGGGCCATACGAGCAGTACTTC. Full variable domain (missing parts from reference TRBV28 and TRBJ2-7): DVKVTQSSRYLVKRTGEKVFLECVQDMDHENMFWYRQDPGLGLRLIYFSYDVKMKEKGDIPEGYSVSREKKERFSLILESASTNQTSMYLCARNMTGGPYEQYFGPGTRLTVT.